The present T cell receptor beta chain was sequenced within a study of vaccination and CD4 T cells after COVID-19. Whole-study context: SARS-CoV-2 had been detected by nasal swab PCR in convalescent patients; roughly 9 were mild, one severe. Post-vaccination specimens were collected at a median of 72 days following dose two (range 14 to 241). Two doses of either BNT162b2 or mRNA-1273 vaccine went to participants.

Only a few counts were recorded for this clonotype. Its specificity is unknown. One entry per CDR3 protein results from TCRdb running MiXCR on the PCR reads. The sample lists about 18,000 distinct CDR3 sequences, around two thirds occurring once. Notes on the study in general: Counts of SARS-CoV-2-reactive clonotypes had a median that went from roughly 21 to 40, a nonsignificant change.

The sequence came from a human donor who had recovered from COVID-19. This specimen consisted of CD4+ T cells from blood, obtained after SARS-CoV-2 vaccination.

CDR3 coding DNA: TGTGCCAGCAGCCGAACAGGGGGCACCGGGGAGCTGTTTTTT. It encodes CASSRTGGTGELFF. This sequence joins TRBV7-9 and TRBJ2-2, with 8 bases lining up with TRBD1. There are 14 residues in the CDR3. The germline V gene encodes CDR1 SEHNR and CDR2 FQNEAQ (reference sequence). The ends lost 5 bases at V and 4 bases at J; junction bases unmatched: 3.